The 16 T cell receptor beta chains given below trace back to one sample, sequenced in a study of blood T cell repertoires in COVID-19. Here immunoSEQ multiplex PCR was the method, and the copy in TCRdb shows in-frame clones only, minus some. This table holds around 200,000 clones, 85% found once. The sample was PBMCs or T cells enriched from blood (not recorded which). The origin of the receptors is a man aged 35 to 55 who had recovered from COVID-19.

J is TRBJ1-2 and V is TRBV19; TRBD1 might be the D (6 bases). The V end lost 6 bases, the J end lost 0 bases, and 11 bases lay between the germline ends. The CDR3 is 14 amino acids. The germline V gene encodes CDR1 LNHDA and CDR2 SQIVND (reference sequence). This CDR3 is CASSGTTANYGYTF. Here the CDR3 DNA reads TGTGCCAGTAGCGGGACAACCGCTAACTATGGCTACACCTTC.

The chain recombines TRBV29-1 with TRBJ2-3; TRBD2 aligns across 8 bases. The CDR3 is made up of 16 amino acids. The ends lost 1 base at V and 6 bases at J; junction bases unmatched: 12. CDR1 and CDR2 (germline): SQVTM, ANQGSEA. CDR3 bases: TGCAGCGTTGAAGGATCTAGCGGGCCCACCTCGGATACGCAGTATTTT. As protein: CSVEGSSGPTSDTQYF.

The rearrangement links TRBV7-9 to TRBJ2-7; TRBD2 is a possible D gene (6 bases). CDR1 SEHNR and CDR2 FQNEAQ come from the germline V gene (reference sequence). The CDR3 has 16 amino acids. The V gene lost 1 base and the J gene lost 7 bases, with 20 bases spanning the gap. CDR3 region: CASSLGIGQGSGEQYF. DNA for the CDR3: TGTGCCAGCAGCTTAGGCATCGGGCAGGGCAGCGGGGAGCAGTACTTC.

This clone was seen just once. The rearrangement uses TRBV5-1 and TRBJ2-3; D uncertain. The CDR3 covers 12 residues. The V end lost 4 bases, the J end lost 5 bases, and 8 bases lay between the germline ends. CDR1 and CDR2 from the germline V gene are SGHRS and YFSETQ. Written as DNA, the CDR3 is TGCGCCAGCAGCAGCCCTGGAGATACGCAGTATTTT. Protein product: CASSSPGDTQYF.

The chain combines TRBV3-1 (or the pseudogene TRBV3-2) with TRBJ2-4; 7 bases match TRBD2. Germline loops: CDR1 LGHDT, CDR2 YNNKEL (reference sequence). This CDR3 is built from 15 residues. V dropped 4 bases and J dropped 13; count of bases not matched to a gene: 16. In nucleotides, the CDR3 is TGTGCCAGCAGCCTATACCTGCCGGGAGGAGTAGGCCAGTACTTC. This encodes CASSLYLPGGVGQYF.

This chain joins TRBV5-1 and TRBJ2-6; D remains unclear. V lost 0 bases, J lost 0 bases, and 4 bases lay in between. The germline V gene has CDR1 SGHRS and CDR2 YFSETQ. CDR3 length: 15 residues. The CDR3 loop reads CASSLVASGANVLTF. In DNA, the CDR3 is TGCGCCAGCAGCTTGGTAGCCTCTGGGGCCAACGTCCTGACTTTC.

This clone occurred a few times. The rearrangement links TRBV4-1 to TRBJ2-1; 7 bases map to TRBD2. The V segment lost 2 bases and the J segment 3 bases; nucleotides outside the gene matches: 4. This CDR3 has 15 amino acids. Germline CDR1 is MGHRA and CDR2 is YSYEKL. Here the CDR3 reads CASSQTASGYNEQFF. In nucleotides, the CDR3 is TGCGCCAGCAGCCAAACGGCTAGCGGCTACAATGAGCAGTTCTTC.

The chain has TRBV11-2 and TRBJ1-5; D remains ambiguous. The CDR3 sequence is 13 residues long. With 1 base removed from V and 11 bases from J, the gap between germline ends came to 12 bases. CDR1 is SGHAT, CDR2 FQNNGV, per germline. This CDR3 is CASSLGSGGTQHF. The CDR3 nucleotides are TGTGCCAGCAGCTTAGGGTCGGGCGGGACCCAGCATTTT.

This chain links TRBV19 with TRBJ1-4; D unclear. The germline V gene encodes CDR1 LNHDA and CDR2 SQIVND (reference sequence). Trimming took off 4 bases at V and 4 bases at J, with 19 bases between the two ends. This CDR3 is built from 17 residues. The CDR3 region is CASSKGTGRRVNEKLFF. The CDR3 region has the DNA TGTGCCAGTAGTAAAGGAACTGGACGGAGGGTTAATGAAAAACTGTTTTTT.

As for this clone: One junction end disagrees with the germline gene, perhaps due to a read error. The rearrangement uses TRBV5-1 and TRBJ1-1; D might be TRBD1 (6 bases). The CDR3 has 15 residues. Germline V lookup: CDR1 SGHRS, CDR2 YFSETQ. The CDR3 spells CASSLSSGTQTDAFF. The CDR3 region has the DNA TGCGCCAGCAGCCTTTCTTCCGGGACACAAACTGACGCTTTCTTT. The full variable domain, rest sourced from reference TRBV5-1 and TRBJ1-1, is KAGVTQTPRYLIKTRGQQVTLSCSPISGHRSVSWYQQTPGQGLQFLFEYFSETQRNKGNFPGRFSGRQFSNSRSEMNVSTLELGDSALYLCASSLSSGTQTDAFFGQGTRLTVV.

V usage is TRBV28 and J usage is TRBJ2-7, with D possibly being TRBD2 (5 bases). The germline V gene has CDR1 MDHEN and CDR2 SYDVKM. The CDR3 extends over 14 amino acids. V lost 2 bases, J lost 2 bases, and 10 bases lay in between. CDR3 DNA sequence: TGTGCCAGCAGTTTAAGCGACGGGACCTACGAGCAGTACTTC. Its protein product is CASSLSDGTYEQYF.

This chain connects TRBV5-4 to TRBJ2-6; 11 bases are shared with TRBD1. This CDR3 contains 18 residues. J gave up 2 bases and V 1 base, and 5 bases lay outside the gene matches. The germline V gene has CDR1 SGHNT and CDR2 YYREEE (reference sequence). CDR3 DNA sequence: TGTGCCAGCAGCTTGCTGGGACAGGGGGGAACTGGGGCCAACGTCCTGACTTTC. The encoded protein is CASSLLGQGGTGANVLTF.

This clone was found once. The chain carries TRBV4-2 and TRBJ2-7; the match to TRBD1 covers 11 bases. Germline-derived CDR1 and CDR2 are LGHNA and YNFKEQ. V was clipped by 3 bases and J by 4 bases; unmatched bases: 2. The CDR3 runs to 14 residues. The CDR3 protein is CASSQGQGVYEQYF. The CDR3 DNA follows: TGTGCCAGCAGCCAGGGACAGGGGGTTTACGAGCAGTACTTC.

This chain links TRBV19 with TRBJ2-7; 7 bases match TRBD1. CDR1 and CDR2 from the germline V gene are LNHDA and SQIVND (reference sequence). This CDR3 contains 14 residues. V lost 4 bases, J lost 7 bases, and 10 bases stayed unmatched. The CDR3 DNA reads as TGTGCCAGTAGTACCGACAGGGTTCAGCGTGAGCAGTACTTC. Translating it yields CASSTDRVQREQYF.

The CDR3 reads CASSPGQGNSPLHF. DNA for the CDR3: TGTGCCAGCAGCCCCGGGCAGGGGAATTCACCCCTCCACTTT. This sequence joins TRBV14 and TRBJ1-6; a weak D match, TRBD1 (6 bases). Germline V CDR1 and CDR2: SGHDN, FVKESK. Trimming pared 4 bases from V and 7 bases from J, leaving 11 bases between. This CDR3 is 14 amino acids long.

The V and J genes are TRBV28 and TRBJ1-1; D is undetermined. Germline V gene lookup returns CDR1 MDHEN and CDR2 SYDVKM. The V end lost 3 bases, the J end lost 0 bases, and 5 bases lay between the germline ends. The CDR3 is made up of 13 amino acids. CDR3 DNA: TGTGCCAGCAGTTTCCCTATGAACACTGAAGCTTTCTTT. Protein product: CASSFPMNTEAFF.